Shown below are 25 T cell receptor beta chains from a single sample sequenced in a study of blood T cell repertoires in COVID-19. Clones were sequenced by immunoSEQ multiplex PCR, and TCRdb holds only the in-frame ones, with some missing. The sample yields around 210,000 clones, roughly nine tenths seen once. Sequencing used peripheral blood. These receptors were collected from a woman between 65 and 79 years old with acute or convalescent COVID-19.

The chain links TRBV6-5 to TRBJ1-6; D unclear. CDR3 length: 14 residues. Germline V gene sequence: CDR1 MNHEY, CDR2 SVGAGI. Trimming shortened V by 7 bases and J by 0 bases, and 7 bases separated the two germline ends. CDR3 in amino acids: CASMESSYNSPLHF. CDR3 bases: TGTGCCAGCATGGAGAGCTCCTATAATTCACCCCTCCACTTT.

The chain recombines TRBV3-1 (or the pseudogene TRBV3-2) with TRBJ2-1, with 9 bases aligning to TRBD2. This CDR3 is 16 amino acids long. Germline V lookup: CDR1 LGHDT, CDR2 YNNKEL (reference sequence). The V and J ends lost 6 bases and 2 bases, in that order; junction bases with no gene match: 8. The CDR3 loop is CASRGVAGVAYNEQFF. The CDR3 nucleotides are TGTGCCAGCAGGGGAGTAGCGGGAGTGGCCTACAATGAGCAGTTCTTC.

In DNA, the CDR3 is TGTGCCAGCAGTTTCTTTGGCGGAGGGGTGGGTGAAGCTTTCTTT. This encodes CASSFFGGGVGEAFF. The V gene is TRBV28, the J gene TRBJ1-1; tentative D call: TRBD1 (5 bases). Germline-derived CDR1 and CDR2 are MDHEN and SYDVKM. The CDR3 totals 15 residues. The V gene lost 3 bases and the J gene lost 7 bases, with 18 bases spanning the gap.

V and J are TRBV28 and TRBJ2-7; 7 bases align to TRBD1. With V trimmed by 2 bases and J by 6 bases, 13 bases remained unmatched. CDR1 and CDR2 (germline): MDHEN, SYDVKM. The CDR3 has 16 residues. CDR3: CASSLAGGSGEREQYF. DNA for the CDR3: TGTGCCAGCAGTTTAGCAGGGGGTTCCGGGGAGCGCGAGCAGTACTTC.

The chain is built from TRBV6-5 and TRBJ1-6; D not resolved. Germline V lookup: CDR1 MNHEY, CDR2 SVGAGI. Deletions cut 2 bases from V and 6 bases from J, with 14 bases between. This CDR3 is 16 amino acids long. The CDR3 protein is CASSYARGGSNSPLHF. In nucleotides, the CDR3 is TGTGCCAGCAGTTACGCCCGCGGCGGCTCTAATTCACCCCTCCACTTT.

The chain couples TRBV6-1 to TRBJ1-6; possibly TRBD1 for D (6 bases). V was clipped by 3 bases and J by 14 bases, with 14 bases between them. CDR1 and CDR2 (germline): MNHNS, SASEGT. The CDR3 contains 13 residues. CDR3 bases: TGTGCCAGCAGTGACCTATCAGGGGTTGCCCTCCACTTT. Residues: CASSDLSGVALHF.

CDR3 DNA: TGTGCCAGCAGCCAAACGGGACTAGATACGCAGTATTTT. It encodes CASSQTGLDTQYF. V gene TRBV7-9 combines with J gene TRBJ2-3, with D possibly being TRBD2 (6 bases). The CDR3 extends over 13 amino acids. Per germline, CDR1 SEHNR and CDR2 FQNEAQ (reference sequence). V was shortened by 5 bases and J by 5 bases, with 11 bases between the two germline ends.

The chain employs TRBV24-1 and TRBJ2-3, with 7 bases that match TRBD2. The CDR3 extends over 12 amino acids. Germline CDR1 is KGHDR and CDR2 is SFDVKD. J lost 6 bases, V lost 7 bases, and 3 bases had no gene match. CDR3 nucleotides: TGTGCCACCAGGGGGGGGTCGGATACGCAGTATTTT. This codes for CATRGGSDTQYF.

The genes are TRBV5-1 and TRBJ1-5; D perhaps matches TRBD1 (5 bases). With 3 bases removed from V and 5 bases from J, the gap between germline ends came to 9 bases. CDR1 and CDR2 (germline): SGHRS, YFSETQ. CDR3 length equals 13 residues. The CDR3: CASSWTYDQPQHF. The CDR3 bases are TGCGCCAGCAGCTGGACATATGATCAGCCCCAGCATTTT.

The gene calls are TRBV3-1 (or the pseudogene TRBV3-2) and TRBJ1-1; D gene uncertain. Trimming took off 2 bases at V and 2 bases at J, with 6 bases between the two ends. The germline gives CDR1 LGHDT, CDR2 YNNKEL (reference sequence). This CDR3 spans 13 amino acids. This CDR3 is CASSQSGNTEAFF. The CDR3 DNA is TGTGCCAGCAGCCAAAGCGGCAACACTGAAGCTTTCTTT.

V usage is TRBV5-1 and J usage is TRBJ2-7; weak D call: TRBD2 (6 bases). The CDR3 contains 14 residues. Trimming removed 9 bases from V and 3 bases from J, with 19 bases in between. Germline assignment: CDR1 SGHRS and CDR2 YFSETQ. The CDR3 here is CATSPGGDNYEQYF. CDR3 bases: TGCGCCACGTCGCCCGGGGGAGATAACTACGAGCAGTACTTC. Based on the CDR3 plus reference TRBV5-1 and TRBJ2-7, the full variable domain is KAGVTQTPRYLIKTRGQQVTLSCSPISGHRSVSWYQQTPGQGLQFLFEYFSETQRNKGNFPGRFSGRQFSNSRSEMNVSTLELGDSALYLCATSPGGDNYEQYFGPGTRLTVT.

The rearrangement uses TRBV11-2 and TRBJ1-1, with 8 positions matching TRBD1. The V and J ends lost 4 bases and 1 base, in that order; junction bases with no gene match: 11. Looked up from germline, CDR1 is SGHAT and CDR2 is FQNNGV. There are 17 residues in the CDR3. This chain's CDR3 is CASSSGQGSMWNTEAFF. The CDR3 DNA is TGTGCCAGCAGCTCCGGACAGGGATCCATGTGGAACACTGAAGCTTTCTTT.

This clone has only one observation. The chain combines TRBV6-5 with TRBJ2-3; 8 bases match TRBD2. Germline loops: CDR1 MNHEY, CDR2 SVGAGI. The CDR3 length is 15 residues. V lost 2 bases and J lost 6; bases outside the gene matches: 7. As DNA, the CDR3 is TGTGCCAGCAGTTACAGTCTAGCGGGTGGGGATACGCAGTATTTT. It is translated as CASSYSLAGGDTQYF.

Remarks on this clone: The same CDR3 also results from other DNA sequences found in this sample. For the CDR3, the DNA is TGTGCCAGCAACCCCCCAGGCAATCAGCCCCAGCATTTT. This codes for CASNPPGNQPQHF. The J gene is TRBJ1-5, the V gene TRBV28; unclear D gene. The CDR3 length is 13 residues. Trimming pared 7 bases from V and 2 bases from J, leaving 9 bases between. Germline CDR1 is MDHEN and CDR2 is SYDVKM.

This clone appeared a single time. The V gene is TRBV5-4, the J gene TRBJ2-7, with D tentatively TRBD2 (6 bases). The CDR3 has 15 amino acids. V gave up 3 bases and J gave up 3 bases, with 16 bases separating them. Germline V gene lookup returns CDR1 SGHNT and CDR2 YYREEE (reference sequence). CDR3 residues: CASSSGTAGIYEQYF. In DNA, the CDR3 is TGTGCCAGCAGCTCCGGGACGGCGGGAATCTACGAGCAGTACTTC.

This chain uses TRBV3-1 (or the pseudogene TRBV3-2) with TRBJ2-5; weak D call: TRBD2 (5 bases). The germline CDR1 and CDR2 sequences are LGHDT and YNNKEL (reference sequence). V was cut by 4 bases and J by 5 bases, with 11 bases left in between. The CDR3 runs 13 residues. DNA of the CDR3: TGTGCCAGCAGCCCGCGGGCCCTGGAGACCCAGTACTTC. It codes for CASSPRALETQYF.

V usage is TRBV20-1 and J usage is TRBJ1-6; 7 bases align to TRBD1. The germline V gene has CDR1 DFQATT and CDR2 SNEGSKA (reference sequence). The CDR3 has 14 amino acids. With 3 bases clipped from V and 7 bases from J, the junction kept 6 bases outside the gene matches. The CDR3 nucleotides are TGCAGTGCTAGTGGACAGGAAGGCAATTCACCCCTCCACTTT. Translating gives CSASGQEGNSPLHF.

The gene calls are TRBV28 and TRBJ1-1; D remains unclear. The ends were cut back, 4 bases at V and 0 bases at J, with 6 bases in the middle. The CDR3 has 13 residues. Germline lookup yields CDR1 MDHEN and CDR2 SYDVKM. The CDR3 region has the DNA TGTGCCAGCAGTTGGAGAGTGAACACTGAAGCTTTCTTT. It yields the protein CASSWRVNTEAFF.

J is TRBJ1-3 and V is TRBV18, with 7 bases fitting TRBD1. V lost 6 bases to trimming and J lost 2 bases; unmatched junction nucleotides: 1. CDR3 size: 13 residues. Germline V gives CDR1 KGHSH, CDR2 LQKENI. CDR3 bases: TGTGCCAGCTCTGGGACAGCTGGAAACACCATATATTTT. Protein sequence: CASSGTAGNTIYF.

The V call is TRBV2, the J call TRBJ1-6, with D unresolved. Trimming left V 6 bases short and J 0 bases short, with 9 bases between. Germline V gene sequence: CDR1 SNHLY, CDR2 FYNNEI. The CDR3 has 15 amino acids. CDR3: CASRTESSYNSPLHF. The CDR3 DNA sequence: TGTGCCAGCAGGACTGAAAGCTCCTATAATTCACCCCTCCACTTT.

The chain employs TRBV7-2 and TRBJ1-1; D is possibly TRBD1 (5 bases). The CDR3 runs 13 residues. Germline V gene data show CDR1 as SGHTA and CDR2 as FQGNSA. V lost 0 bases and J lost 8, with 10 bases in between. The CDR3 region is CASSLATAREAFF. CDR3 DNA sequence: TGTGCCAGCAGCTTAGCGACAGCTAGAGAAGCTTTCTTT. Complete variable domain (other parts from reference TRBV7-2 and TRBJ1-1): GAGVSQSPSNKVTEKGKDVELRCDPISGHTALYWYRQSLGQGLEFLIYFQGNSAPDKSGLPSDRFSAERTGGSVSTLTIQRTQQEDSAVYLCASSLATAREAFFGQGTRLTVV.

This sequence joins TRBV5-1 and TRBJ2-3; 11 bases fit TRBD1. This CDR3 spans 14 amino acids. Germline V lookup: CDR1 SGHRS, CDR2 YFSETQ. The trim removed 4 bases at V and 5 bases at J, leaving 3 bases unmatched. Written as DNA, the CDR3 is TGCGCCAGCAGCGGGACAGGGGGAGAAGATACGCAGTATTTT. As protein: CASSGTGGEDTQYF.

This clone was recorded once. This chain joins TRBV10-3 and TRBJ2-1, with TRBD2 matching over 8 bases. Germline CDR1 and CDR2: ENHRY and SYGVKD. Trimming cost V 3 bases and J 6 bases; bases outside gene matches: 10. The CDR3 extends over 16 amino acids. Here the CDR3 DNA reads TGTGCCATCAGTGATATGGCGGGGGGAGGGAGCAATGAGCAGTTCTTC. This sequence encodes CAISDMAGGGSNEQFF.

The chain uses TRBV7-2 and TRBJ2-7; 11 nucleotides match TRBD2. The CDR3 runs to 17 residues. With V trimmed by 1 base and J by 1 base, 6 bases remained unmatched. Germline assignment: CDR1 SGHTA and CDR2 FQGNSA. The CDR3 DNA reads TGTGCCAGCAGCTTAGTTAGCGGGAGGGCCGAATCCTACGAGCAGTACTTC. Its translation: CASSLVSGRAESYEQYF.

The J gene is TRBJ2-7, the V gene TRBV5-1; 15 positions agree with TRBD2. The CDR3 consists of 18 residues. With 2 bases clipped from V and 3 bases from J, the junction kept 9 bases outside the gene matches. In germline, CDR1 is SGHRS, CDR2 YFSETQ. This CDR3 is CASSFGGLAGGLVYEQYF. The CDR3 DNA reads as TGCGCCAGCAGCTTCGGGGGACTAGCGGGAGGTTTGGTCTACGAGCAGTACTTC.